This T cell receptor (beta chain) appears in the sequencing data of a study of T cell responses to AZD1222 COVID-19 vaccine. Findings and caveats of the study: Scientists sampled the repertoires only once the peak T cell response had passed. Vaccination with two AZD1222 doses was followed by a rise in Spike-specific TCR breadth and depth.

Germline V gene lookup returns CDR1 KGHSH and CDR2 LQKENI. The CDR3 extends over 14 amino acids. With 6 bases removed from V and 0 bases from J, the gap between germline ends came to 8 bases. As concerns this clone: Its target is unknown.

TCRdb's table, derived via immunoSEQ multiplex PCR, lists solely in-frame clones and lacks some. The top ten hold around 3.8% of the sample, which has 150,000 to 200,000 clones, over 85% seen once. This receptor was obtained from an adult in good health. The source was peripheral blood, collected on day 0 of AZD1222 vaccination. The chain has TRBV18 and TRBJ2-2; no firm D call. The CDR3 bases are TGTGCCAGCTCTTCGGGCGCGAACACCGGGGAGCTGTTTTTT. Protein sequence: CASSSGANTGELFF.